The T cell receptor beta chain under discussion was sequenced for a study of human thymus T cells. Notes on this clone: The antigen is undetermined.

Half of the eight donors gave roughly 0.5-1 mL blood during surgery. Sequenced by immunoSEQ multiplex PCR; TCRdb stores in-frame clones only, minus some. The table has 54,000 or so clones, 94% seen once; the top ten hold almost 6%. Study observations and caveats: Gene usage (both V and J) appeared biased in thymic and blood repertoires.

Sequencing was performed on blood. This clonotype was sampled from a boy in the first two years of life with a congenital heart defect but otherwise immunologically healthy.

CDR3: CAVERRGQETQYF. The CDR3 coding sequence is TGTGCCGTAGAAAGGAGGGGGCAAGAGACCCAGTACTTC. The rearrangement links TRBV15 to TRBJ2-5, with D perhaps matching TRBD1 or TRBD2 (6 bases each). The CDR3 is 13 amino acids. Per the germline V gene, CDR1 is LNHNV and CDR2 is YYDKDF (reference sequence). Trimming left V 11 bases short and J 2 bases short, with 15 bases between.